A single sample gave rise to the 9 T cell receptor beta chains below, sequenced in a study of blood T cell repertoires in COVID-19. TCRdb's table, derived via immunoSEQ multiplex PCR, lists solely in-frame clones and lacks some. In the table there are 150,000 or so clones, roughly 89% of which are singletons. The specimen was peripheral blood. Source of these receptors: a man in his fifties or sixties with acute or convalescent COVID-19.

The CDR3: CASSSAGGSADTQYF. The CDR3 region has the DNA TGTGCCAGCAGCTCCGCGGGGGGGTCGGCAGATACGCAGTATTTT. The J gene is TRBJ2-3, the V gene TRBV7-3, with TRBD2 matching 9 bases. The ends lost 4 bases at V and 4 bases at J; junction bases unmatched: 6. The CDR3 covers 15 residues. Germline CDR1 SGHTA, CDR2 FQGTGA. Looking up the rest from reference TRBV7-3 and TRBJ2-3 gives the full variable domain: GAGVSQTPSNKVTEKGKYVELRCDPISGHTALYWYRQSLGQGPEFLIYFQGTGAADDSGLPNDRFFAVRPEGSVSTLKIQRTERGDSAVYLCASSSAGGSADTQYFGPGTRLTVL.

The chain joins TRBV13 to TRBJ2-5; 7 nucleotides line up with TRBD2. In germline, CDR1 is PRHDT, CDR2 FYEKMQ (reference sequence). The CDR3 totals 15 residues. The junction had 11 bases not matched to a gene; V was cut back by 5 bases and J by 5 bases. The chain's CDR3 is CASSLVPTSVETQYF. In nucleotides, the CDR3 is TGTGCCAGCAGCCTTGTCCCAACTAGCGTCGAGACCCAGTACTTC. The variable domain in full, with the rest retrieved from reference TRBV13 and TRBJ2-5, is AAGVIQSPRHLIKEKRETATLKCYPIPRHDTVYWYQQGPGQDPQFLISFYEKMQSDKGSIPDRFSAQQFSDYHSELNMSSLELGDSALYFCASSLVPTSVETQYFGPGTRLLVL.

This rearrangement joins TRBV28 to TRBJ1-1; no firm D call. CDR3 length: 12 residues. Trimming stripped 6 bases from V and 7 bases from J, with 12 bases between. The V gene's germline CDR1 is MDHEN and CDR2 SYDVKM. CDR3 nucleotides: TGTGCCAGCAGGAGATACAGCTATGAAGCTTTCTTT. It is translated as CASRRYSYEAFF. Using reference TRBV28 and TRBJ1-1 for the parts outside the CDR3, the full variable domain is DVKVTQSSRYLVKRTGEKVFLECVQDMDHENMFWYRQDPGLGLRLIYFSYDVKMKEKGDIPEGYSVSREKKERFSLILESASTNQTSMYLCASRRYSYEAFFGQGTRLTVV.

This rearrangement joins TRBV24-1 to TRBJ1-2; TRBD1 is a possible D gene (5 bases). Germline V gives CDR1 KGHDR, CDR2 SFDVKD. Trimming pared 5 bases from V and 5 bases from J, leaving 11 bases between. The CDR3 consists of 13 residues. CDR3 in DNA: TGTGCCACCAGTGTAGGGGTTCAGTATGGCTACACCTTC. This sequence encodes CATSVGVQYGYTF.

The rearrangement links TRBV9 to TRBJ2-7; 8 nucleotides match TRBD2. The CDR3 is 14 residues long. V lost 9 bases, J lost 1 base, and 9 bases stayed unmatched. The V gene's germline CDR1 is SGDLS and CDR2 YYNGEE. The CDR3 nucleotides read TGTGCCACTCTCAGCGGGGGCCAGTCCTACGAGCAGTACGTC. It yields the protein CATLSGGQSYEQYV.

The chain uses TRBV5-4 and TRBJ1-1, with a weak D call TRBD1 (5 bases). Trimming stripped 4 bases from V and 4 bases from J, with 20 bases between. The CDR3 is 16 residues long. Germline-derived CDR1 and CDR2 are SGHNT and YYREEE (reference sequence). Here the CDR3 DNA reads TGTGCCAGCAGCCCCAGGTGGCAGGGTAGGGGCACTGAAGCTTTCTTT. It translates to CASSPRWQGRGTEAFF.

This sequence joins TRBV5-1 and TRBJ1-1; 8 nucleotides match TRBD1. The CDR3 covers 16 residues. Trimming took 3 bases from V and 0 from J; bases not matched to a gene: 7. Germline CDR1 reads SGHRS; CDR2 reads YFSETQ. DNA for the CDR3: TGCGCCAGCAGCTCCGGACAGGGTTACATGAACACTGAAGCTTTCTTT. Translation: CASSSGQGYMNTEAFF.

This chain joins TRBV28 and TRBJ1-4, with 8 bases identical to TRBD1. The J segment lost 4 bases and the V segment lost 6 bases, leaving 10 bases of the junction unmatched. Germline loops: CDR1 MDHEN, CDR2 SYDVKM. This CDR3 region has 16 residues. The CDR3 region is CASRLLQGDINEKLFF. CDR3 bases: TGTGCCAGCAGACTCCTACAGGGGGACATTAATGAAAAACTGTTTTTT.

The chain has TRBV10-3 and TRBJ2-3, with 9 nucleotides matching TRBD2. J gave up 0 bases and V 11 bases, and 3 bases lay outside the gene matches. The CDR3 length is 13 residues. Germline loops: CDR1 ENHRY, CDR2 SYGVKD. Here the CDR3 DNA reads TGTGCCTCCAGCGGGGGGAGCACAGATACGCAGTATTTT. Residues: CASSGGSTDTQYF.